The clone carrying this T cell receptor (beta chain) was detected a few times. The sample belongs to a study of PD-L1 blockade in urothelial cancer. As for the study in general: The year 2014 saw patients start atezolizumab, 1,200 mg intravenously every 3 weeks. Investigators checked blood 3 weeks (second dose) and 6 weeks after treatment start.

Sequenced by immunoSEQ multiplex PCR; TCRdb stores in-frame clones only, minus some. Among 25,000 to 30,000 clones listed, more than 75% were seen once. Trimming cost V 1 base and J 4 bases, with 32 bases left between them. The CDR3 length is 21 residues. CDR1 is SGHDN, CDR2 FVKESK, per germline. The specimen comprised PBMCs, sampled around atezolizumab (anti-PD-L1) treatment. The clonotype was recovered from a man aged 45-65 years with urothelial cancer. The gene calls are TRBV14 and TRBJ2-7; tentative D call: TRBD1 (6 bases). In nucleotides, the CDR3 is TGTGCCAGCAGCCAAGGGACTCGATGGGCACAAATAGGGGGAAGGGATTACGAGCAGTACTTC. Protein: CASSQGTRWAQIGGRDYEQYF.